These 8 T cell receptor beta chains came from one sample sequenced in a study of cytomegalovirus exposure and HLA in healthy donors. The primer mix had 60 Vbeta and 13 Jbeta primers. Clones were read by immunoSEQ multiplex PCR, and TCRdb kept only the in-frame ones, dropping some. The sample shows approximately 81,000 clones, roughly 84% of them seen only once. Sequenced: PBMCs. Receptor source: a woman aged 45-60 years in good health and CMV-seronegative.

The chain couples TRBV2 to TRBJ1-2; D might be TRBD1 (5 bases). The germline V gene has CDR1 SNHLY and CDR2 FYNNEI. The CDR3 extends over 10 amino acids. V dropped 8 bases and J dropped 8 bases, with 9 bases sitting between them. CDR3 protein: CASLRGGYTF. CDR3 DNA sequence: TGTGCCAGCTTGCGGGGGGGCTACACCTTC.

This rearrangement joins TRBV4-3 to TRBJ1-2; possible D gene TRBD1, 5 bases. The CDR3 has 15 amino acids. The germline V and J ends were trimmed by 1 base and 5 bases, with 14 bases remaining between them. Germline loops: CDR1 LGHNA, CDR2 YSLEER. The CDR3: CASSQVQHGGYGYTF. In DNA, the CDR3 is TGCGCCAGCAGCCAAGTTCAGCACGGGGGATATGGCTACACCTTC.

The CDR3 spells CASSLERVGVNYGYTF. The CDR3 bases are TGTGCCAGCAGCTTAGAAAGGGTAGGGGTTAACTATGGCTACACCTTC. The J gene is TRBJ1-2, the V gene TRBV7-2, with D maybe TRBD1 (5 bases). The CDR3 has 16 amino acids. Trimming removed 1 base from V and 1 base from J, with 13 bases in between. The germline V gene has CDR1 SGHTA and CDR2 FQGNSA.

The chain carries TRBV6-5 and TRBJ1-4, with a weak D call TRBD1 (6 bases). The CDR3 sequence is 14 residues long. Trimming removed 3 bases from V and 7 bases from J, with 12 bases in between. Per germline, CDR1 MNHEY and CDR2 SVGAGI. CDR3: CASSYRGGGEKLFF. DNA of the CDR3: TGTGCCAGCAGTTATAGGGGGGGAGGTGAAAAACTGTTTTTT.

This clone has just one count. The J gene is TRBJ1-5, the V gene TRBV7-8; no clear D gene. The CDR3 runs 16 residues. Germline V gene sequence: CDR1 SGHVS, CDR2 FQNEAQ. The V gene lost 2 bases and the J gene lost 1 base, with 12 bases spanning the gap. The DNA of the CDR3 is TGTGCCAGCAGCTTATTCTCCCGCGCCAGCAATCAGCCCCAGCATTTT. Translated, it gives CASSLFSRASNQPQHF.

The chain has TRBV4-3 and TRBJ1-5; 7 bases fit TRBD1. V was pared by 0 bases and J by 5 bases, with 7 bases of the junction left unmatched. The CDR3 sequence is 16 residues long. The germline V gene encodes CDR1 LGHNA and CDR2 YSLEER. CDR3 nucleotides: TGCGCCAGCAGCCAAGATCTGGGACAGTTTTATCAGCCCCAGCATTTT. Its translation is CASSQDLGQFYQPQHF.

This clone was seen a single time. The chain combines TRBV11-2 with TRBJ2-7; 10 nucleotides align to TRBD1. Germline-derived CDR1 and CDR2 are SGHAT and FQNNGV. Losses at the gene ends were 0 bases for V and 0 bases for J; bases not matched to a gene: 8. The CDR3 is 18 residues long. DNA of the CDR3: TGTGCCAGCAGCTTAGAGGGAAGGGGGACAGGGGTCTCCTACGAGCAGTACTTC. It yields the protein CASSLEGRGTGVSYEQYF.

The chain couples TRBV2 to TRBJ1-2, with 10 bases lining up with TRBD1. Per the germline V gene, CDR1 is SNHLY and CDR2 is FYNNEI. J was trimmed by 4 bases and V by 9 bases; bases with no gene match: 11. CDR3 size: 15 residues. The CDR3 coding sequence is TGTGCCAGTAACCCGGGACAGGGGTGGGGCTATGGCTACACCTTC. Protein sequence: CASNPGQGWGYGYTF.